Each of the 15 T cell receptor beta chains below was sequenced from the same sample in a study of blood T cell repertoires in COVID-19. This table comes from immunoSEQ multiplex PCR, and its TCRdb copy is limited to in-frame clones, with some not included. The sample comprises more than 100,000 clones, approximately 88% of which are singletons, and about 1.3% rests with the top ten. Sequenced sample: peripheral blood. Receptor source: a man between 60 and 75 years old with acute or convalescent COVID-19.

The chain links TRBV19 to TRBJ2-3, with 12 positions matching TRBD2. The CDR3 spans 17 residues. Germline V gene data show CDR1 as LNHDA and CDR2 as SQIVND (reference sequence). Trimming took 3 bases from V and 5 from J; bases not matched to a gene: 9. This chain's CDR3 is CASSIRSRLAGEDTQYF. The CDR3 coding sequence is TGTGCCAGTAGTATCCGCTCCCGACTAGCGGGAGAAGATACGCAGTATTTT.

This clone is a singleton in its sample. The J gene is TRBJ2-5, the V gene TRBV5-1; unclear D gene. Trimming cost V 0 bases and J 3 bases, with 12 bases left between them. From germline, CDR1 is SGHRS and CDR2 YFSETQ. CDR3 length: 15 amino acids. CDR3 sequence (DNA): TGCGCCAGCAGCTTGGGACTGTCGATAAAAGAGACCCAGTACTTC. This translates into CASSLGLSIKETQYF. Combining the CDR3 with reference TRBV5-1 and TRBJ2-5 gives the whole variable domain KAGVTQTPRYLIKTRGQQVTLSCSPISGHRSVSWYQQTPGQGLQFLFEYFSETQRNKGNFPGRFSGRQFSNSRSEMNVSTLELGDSALYLCASSLGLSIKETQYFGPGTRLLVL.

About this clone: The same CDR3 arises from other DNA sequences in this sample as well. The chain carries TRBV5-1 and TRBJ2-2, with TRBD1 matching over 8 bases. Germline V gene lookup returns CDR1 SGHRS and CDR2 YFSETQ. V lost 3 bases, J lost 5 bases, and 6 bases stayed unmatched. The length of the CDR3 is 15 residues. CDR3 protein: CASSSGQGGTGELFF. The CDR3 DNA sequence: TGCGCCAGCAGCTCCGGACAGGGCGGGACCGGGGAGCTGTTTTTT.

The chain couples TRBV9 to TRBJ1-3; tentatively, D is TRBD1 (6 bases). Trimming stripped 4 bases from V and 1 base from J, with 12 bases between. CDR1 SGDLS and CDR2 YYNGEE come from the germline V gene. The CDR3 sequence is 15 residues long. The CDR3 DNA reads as TGTGCCAGCAGCCCCAGGGGCCTTTCTGGAAACACCATATATTTT. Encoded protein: CASSPRGLSGNTIYF.

DNA for the CDR3: TGTGCCAGCAGTCCATCCCAGGGGTTTAATGGCTACACCTTC. It is translated as CASSPSQGFNGYTF. This chain connects TRBV6-5 to TRBJ1-2, with a tentative D call TRBD1 (6 bases). In germline, CDR1 is MNHEY, CDR2 SVGAGI. The CDR3 spans 14 residues. Trimming pared 5 bases from V and 6 bases from J, leaving 16 bases between.

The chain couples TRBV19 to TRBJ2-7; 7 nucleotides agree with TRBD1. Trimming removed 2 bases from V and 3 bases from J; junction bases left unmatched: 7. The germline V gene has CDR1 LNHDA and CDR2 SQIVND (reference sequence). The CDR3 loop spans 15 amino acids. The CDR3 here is CASSINPGQYYEQYF. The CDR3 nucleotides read TGTGCCAGTAGTATAAACCCGGGACAGTACTACGAGCAGTACTTC.

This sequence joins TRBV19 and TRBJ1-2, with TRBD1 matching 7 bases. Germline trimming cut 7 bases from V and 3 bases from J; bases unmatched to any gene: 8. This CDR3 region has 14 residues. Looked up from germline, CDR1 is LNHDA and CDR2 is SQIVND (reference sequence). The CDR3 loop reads CASNRQGFDYGYTF. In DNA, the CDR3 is TGTGCCAGTAATAGACAGGGTTTTGACTATGGCTACACCTTC.

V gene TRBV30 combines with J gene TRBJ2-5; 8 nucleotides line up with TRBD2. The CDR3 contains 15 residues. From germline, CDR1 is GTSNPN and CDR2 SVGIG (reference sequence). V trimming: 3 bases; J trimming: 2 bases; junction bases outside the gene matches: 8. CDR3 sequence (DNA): TGTGCCTGGAGCGGCGGGAGGACCCTTCAAGAGACCCAGTACTTC. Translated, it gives CAWSGGRTLQETQYF.

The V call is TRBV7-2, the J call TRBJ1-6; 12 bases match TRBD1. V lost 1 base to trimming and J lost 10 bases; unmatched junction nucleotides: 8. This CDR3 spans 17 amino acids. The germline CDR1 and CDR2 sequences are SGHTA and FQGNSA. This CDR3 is CASSLVGQGAKNSPLHF. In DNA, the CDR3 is TGTGCCAGCAGCTTAGTGGGACAGGGGGCGAAGAACTCACCCCTCCACTTT.

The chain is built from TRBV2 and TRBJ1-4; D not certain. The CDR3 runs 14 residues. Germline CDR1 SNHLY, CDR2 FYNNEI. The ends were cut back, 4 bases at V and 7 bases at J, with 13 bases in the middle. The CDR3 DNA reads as TGTGCCAGCAGTGGGCCCCCGGGAGGTGAAAAACTGTTTTTT. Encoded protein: CASSGPPGGEKLFF.

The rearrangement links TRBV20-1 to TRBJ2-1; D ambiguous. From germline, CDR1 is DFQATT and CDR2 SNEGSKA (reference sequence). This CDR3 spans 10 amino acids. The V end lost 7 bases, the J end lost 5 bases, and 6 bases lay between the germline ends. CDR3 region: CSVYDNEQFF. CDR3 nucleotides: TGCAGTGTCTATGACAATGAGCAGTTCTTC.

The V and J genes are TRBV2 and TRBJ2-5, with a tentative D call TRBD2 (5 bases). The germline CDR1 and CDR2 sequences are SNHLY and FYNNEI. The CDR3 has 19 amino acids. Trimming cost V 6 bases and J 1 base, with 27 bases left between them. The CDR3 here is CASRPPLLVRGSGQETQYF. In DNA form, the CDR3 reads TGTGCCAGCAGACCCCCCTTGTTAGTACGAGGGAGTGGCCAAGAGACCCAGTACTTC.

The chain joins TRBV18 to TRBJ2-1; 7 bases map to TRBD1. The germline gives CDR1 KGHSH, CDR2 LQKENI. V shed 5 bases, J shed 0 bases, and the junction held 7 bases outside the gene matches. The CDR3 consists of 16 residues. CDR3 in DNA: TGTGCCAGCTCAACTACAGGGGCGAGCTCCTACAATGAGCAGTTCTTC. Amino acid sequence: CASSTTGASSYNEQFF.

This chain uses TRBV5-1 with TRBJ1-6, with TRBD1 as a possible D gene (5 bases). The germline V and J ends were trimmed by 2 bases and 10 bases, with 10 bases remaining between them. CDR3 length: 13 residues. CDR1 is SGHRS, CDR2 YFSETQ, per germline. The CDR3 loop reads CASSLQDGSPLHF. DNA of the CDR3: TGCGCCAGCAGCTTACAGGACGGCTCACCCCTCCACTTT. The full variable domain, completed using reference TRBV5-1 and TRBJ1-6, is KAGVTQTPRYLIKTRGQQVTLSCSPISGHRSVSWYQQTPGQGLQFLFEYFSETQRNKGNFPGRFSGRQFSNSRSEMNVSTLELGDSALYLCASSLQDGSPLHFGNGTRLTVT.

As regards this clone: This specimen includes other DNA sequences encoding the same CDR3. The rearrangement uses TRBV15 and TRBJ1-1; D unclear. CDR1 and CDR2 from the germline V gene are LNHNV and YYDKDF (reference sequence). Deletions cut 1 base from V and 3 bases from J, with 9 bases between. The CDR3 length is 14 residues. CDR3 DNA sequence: TGTGCCACCAGCAGAGGGCGAGGAGACACTGAAGCTTTCTTT. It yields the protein CATSRGRGDTEAFF.